The 27 T cell receptor beta chains given below trace back to one sample, sequenced in a study of T-cell memory formation after mild COVID-19. One entry per CDR3 protein results from TCRdb running MiXCR on the 5' RACE reads. The sample has 350,000 to 450,000 distinct CDR3 sequences, about 20% seen once. The specimen was PBMCs or a T cell subset sorted from them (not recorded which). The origin of the receptors is an adult woman who had mild COVID-19 (a few samples of this study predate the infection). Cell type and time point are not known.

This clonotype was seen a few times. This chain joins TRBV7-9 and TRBJ2-1, with D perhaps TRBD1 or TRBD2 (5 bases each). V lost 2 bases and J lost 9, with 14 bases in between. Germline V gives CDR1 SEHNR, CDR2 FQNEAQ (reference sequence). The CDR3 contains 14 residues. CDR3 nucleotides: TGTGCCAGCAGCTTAAGGAGGCAGGGCCTTGAGCAGTTCTTC. Residues: CASSLRRQGLEQFF.

This clonotype came up a few times. This chain uses TRBV29-1 with TRBJ1-1; perhaps TRBD1 as D (6 bases). The CDR3 is 12 amino acids. V lost 4 bases and J lost 5, with 11 bases in between. Per germline, CDR1 SQVTM and CDR2 ANQGSEA. The CDR3 here is CSVASTGTEAFF. In nucleotides, the CDR3 is TGCAGCGTTGCCTCGACAGGTACTGAAGCTTTCTTT.

V usage is TRBV3-1 and J usage is TRBJ1-1, with unresolved D. Germline CDR1 reads LGHDT; CDR2 reads YNNKEL (reference sequence). With 4 bases removed from V and 9 bases from J, the gap between germline ends came to 9 bases. The CDR3 is made up of 11 amino acids. The CDR3 loop is CASSRGPQAFF. The CDR3 DNA sequence: TGTGCCAGCAGCCGCGGGCCTCAAGCTTTCTTT.

This clonotype was counted only a few times. The rearrangement links TRBV5-6 to TRBJ1-2, with unresolved D. Trimming stripped 4 bases from V and 3 bases from J, with 13 bases between. The CDR3 consists of 14 residues. CDR1 and CDR2 from the germline V gene are SGHDT and YYEEEE. This CDR3 reads CASSQFSGDYGYTF. The DNA of the CDR3 is TGTGCCAGCAGCCAATTCTCCGGGGACTATGGCTACACCTTC.

The sample holds a few counts of this clonotype. The V call is TRBV5-1, the J call TRBJ1-2, with a weak D call TRBD1 (6 bases). Trimming pared 0 bases from V and 3 bases from J, leaving 15 bases between. This CDR3 contains 16 residues. Germline CDR1 SGHRS, CDR2 YFSETQ. Here the CDR3 DNA reads TGCGCCAGCAGCTTGGCTTCCGGGGGGCAGGACTATGGCTACACCTTC. Amino acids: CASSLASGGQDYGYTF.

In this sample, this clonotype turned up a few times. The V gene is TRBV7-3, the J gene TRBJ2-2; D may match TRBD1 or TRBD2 (6 bases each). The germline V and J ends were trimmed by 8 bases and 7 bases, with 20 bases remaining between them. The CDR3 extends over 15 amino acids. The V gene's germline CDR1 is SGHTA and CDR2 FQGTGA. The CDR3 DNA reads as TGTGCCAGCCGCCCCAGCGGAGGGGGGAGCGGGGAGCTGTTTTTT. Translation: CASRPSGGGSGELFF.

This clonotype came up a few times. The V and J genes are TRBV30 and TRBJ2-7; D is unclear. Deletions cut 3 bases from V and 2 bases from J, with 11 bases between. Per germline, CDR1 GTSNPN and CDR2 SVGIG (reference sequence). This CDR3 is 13 amino acids long. The CDR3 loop reads CAWSNLVPYEQYF. CDR3 sequence (DNA): TGTGCCTGGAGCAATTTAGTCCCCTACGAGCAGTACTTC.

Only a few counts were recorded for this clonotype. The rearrangement joins TRBV24-1 to TRBJ2-2, with D unclear. The CDR3 length is 14 residues. Germline CDR1 and CDR2: KGHDR and SFDVKD. V was trimmed by 2 bases and J by 7 bases, leaving 10 bases between them. CDR3 DNA: TGTGCCACCAGTGATTCAGGTACCGTCGGGGAGCTGTTTTTT. Protein: CATSDSGTVGELFF.

This clonotype turned up a few times. The chain uses TRBV12-3 or TRBV12-4 and TRBJ2-2, with 10 positions matching TRBD2. J gave up 4 bases and V 6 bases, and 11 bases lay outside the gene matches. The CDR3 spans 17 residues. The CDR3 loop reads CASSGQGLAVITGELFF. CDR3 DNA: TGTGCCAGCAGCGGACAAGGACTAGCGGTGATCACCGGGGAGCTGTTTTTT.

To note about this clonotype: This may be a read error, as it is one base from a much larger clone. This chain uses TRBV7-6 with TRBJ2-1; D gene unclear. The CDR3 is 13 residues long. The germline V and J ends were trimmed by 6 bases and 0 bases, with 6 bases remaining between them. Germline V CDR1 and CDR2: SGHVS, FNYEAQ. The CDR3 sequence: CASRPSSYNEQFF. In DNA, the CDR3 is TGTGCCAGCAGGCCGAGCTCCTACAATGAGCAGTTCTTC.

This clonotype was seen a handful of times. The chain employs TRBV7-6 and TRBJ2-2; D gene uncertain. CDR1 SGHVS and CDR2 FNYEAQ come from the germline V gene. The CDR3 sequence is 14 residues long. Trimming pared 3 bases from V and 1 base from J, leaving 6 bases between. The chain's CDR3 is CASSFRGNTGELFF. CDR3 nucleotide sequence: TGTGCCAGCAGCTTTCGCGGGAACACCGGGGAGCTGTTTTTT.

The rearrangement links TRBV6-2 or TRBV6-3 to TRBJ2-7, with TRBD2 matching 12 bases. Unmatched junction bases numbered 4, after V lost 6 bases and J lost 7 bases. Per the germline V gene, CDR1 is MNHEY and CDR2 is SVGEGT. CDR3 length: 13 amino acids. The chain's CDR3 is CASSQTSGREQYF. CDR3 DNA: TGTGCCAGCAGCCAGACTAGCGGGAGAGAGCAGTACTTC.

This clonotype was seen once. This chain connects TRBV20-1 to TRBJ2-7; 13 positions match TRBD2. The CDR3 is made up of 13 amino acids. After removal of 3 bases from V and 12 bases from J, the junction contained 8 bases not matched to a gene. Germline loops: CDR1 DFQATT, CDR2 SNEGSKA (reference sequence). The CDR3 reads CSARGLAGPRGYF. DNA for the CDR3: TGCAGTGCTAGGGGACTAGCGGGACCAAGGGGGTACTTC.

The V gene is TRBV5-1, the J gene TRBJ1-2; D gene ambiguous. Germline V gene sequence: CDR1 SGHRS, CDR2 YFSETQ. The length of the CDR3 is 13 residues. Trimming removed 0 bases at V and 5 bases at J, with 8 bases between. The CDR3 DNA reads TGCGCCAGCAGCTTGGACAGCGCTTATGGCTACACCTTC. Amino acids: CASSLDSAYGYTF. Complete variable domain (other parts from reference TRBV5-1 and TRBJ1-2): KAGVTQTPRYLIKTRGQQVTLSCSPISGHRSVSWYQQTPGQGLQFLFEYFSETQRNKGNFPGRFSGRQFSNSRSEMNVSTLELGDSALYLCASSLDSAYGYTFGSGTRLTVV.

This clonotype showed up just a few times. This chain links TRBV4-1 with TRBJ2-2; D assignment may be TRBD1 or TRBD2 (5 bases each). Deletions cut 4 bases from V and 0 bases from J, with 9 bases between. The CDR3 sequence is 15 residues long. The germline V gene has CDR1 MGHRA and CDR2 YSYEKL. The CDR3 loop reads CASSPGPSNTGELFF. The CDR3 DNA follows: TGCGCCAGCAGCCCGGGACCTTCGAACACCGGGGAGCTGTTTTTT.

This clonotype came up a few times. The chain has TRBV7-8 and TRBJ2-7; D gene ambiguous. V was clipped by 4 bases and J by 5 bases, with 12 bases between them. This CDR3 has 13 amino acids. Germline lookup yields CDR1 SGHVS and CDR2 FQNEAQ. The CDR3 DNA is TGTGCCAGCAGCTCACGGCTGGTCCACGAGCAGTACTTC. It encodes CASSSRLVHEQYF.

In its sample, this clonotype was seen a few times. V and J are TRBV2 and TRBJ1-5, with 8 bases that match TRBD1. The junction had 6 bases not matched to a gene; V was cut back by 6 bases and J by 5 bases. The CDR3 sequence is 14 residues long. Germline V gene lookup returns CDR1 SNHLY and CDR2 FYNNEI. CDR3 DNA sequence: TGTGCCAGCAGCCTCGGACAGGGATATCAGCCCCAGCATTTT. It encodes CASSLGQGYQPQHF.

The rearrangement uses TRBV7-9 and TRBJ2-1; a possible D gene is TRBD1 (7 bases). Germline CDR1 reads SEHNR; CDR2 reads FQNEAQ (reference sequence). The CDR3 has 15 residues. Trimming removed 4 bases at V and 2 bases at J, with 12 bases between. The CDR3 bases are TGTGCCAGCAGCTGGACAGGCGGGACCTACAATGAGCAGTTCTTC. This sequence encodes CASSWTGGTYNEQFF.

This clonotype was detected a few times. The V call is TRBV7-9, the J call TRBJ2-3; no clear D. The CDR3 totals 13 residues. Trimming left V 5 bases short and J 3 bases short, with 9 bases between. Per the germline V gene, CDR1 is SEHNR and CDR2 is FQNEAQ (reference sequence). As DNA, the CDR3 is TGTGCCAGCAGCATATCTCCTACAGATACGCAGTATTTT. Its translation: CASSISPTDTQYF.

V is TRBV7-9 and J is TRBJ2-5, with TRBD2 matching over 11 bases. J was trimmed by 2 bases and V by 0 bases; bases with no gene match: 5. The CDR3 is 17 residues long. Germline V gene data show CDR1 as SEHNR and CDR2 as FQNEAQ (reference sequence). CDR3 amino acids: CASSLAWASGRQETQYF. CDR3 bases: TGTGCCAGCAGCTTAGCGTGGGCTAGCGGGAGGCAAGAGACCCAGTACTTC.

The genes are TRBV19 and TRBJ2-7; TRBD2 might be the D (6 bases). Germline V lookup: CDR1 LNHDA, CDR2 SQIVND (reference sequence). V was shortened by 3 bases and J by 5 bases, with 14 bases between the two germline ends. This CDR3 has 14 amino acids. CDR3 nucleotide sequence: TGTGCCAGTAGTATTCAGGGACCGGGGGACGAGCAGTACTTC. This codes for CASSIQGPGDEQYF.

This clonotype was observed at least ten times. The chain links TRBV20-1 to TRBJ2-5, with TRBD1 identical over 9 bases. This CDR3 is built from 14 residues. V lost 6 bases to trimming and J lost 4 bases; unmatched junction nucleotides: 9. Germline CDR1 reads DFQATT; CDR2 reads SNEGSKA (reference sequence). CDR3 sequence: CSANRPGQGETQYF. The CDR3 bases are TGCAGTGCCAACCGCCCGGGACAGGGAGAGACCCAGTACTTC.

This clonotype has ten or more counts. The V call is TRBV5-4, the J call TRBJ2-5; 8 bases align to TRBD1. V was clipped by 2 bases and J by 1 base; unmatched bases: 7. The CDR3 consists of 16 residues. Germline CDR1 is SGHNT and CDR2 is YYREEE (reference sequence). CDR3 DNA sequence: TGTGCCAGCAGCTTACCCAGCAGGGGGCCCCAAGAGACCCAGTACTTC. Its protein product is CASSLPSRGPQETQYF.

V gene TRBV7-9 combines with J gene TRBJ1-1; no firm D call. Germline-derived CDR1 and CDR2 are SEHNR and FQNEAQ (reference sequence). CDR3 length: 14 residues. V shed 7 bases and J shed 1 base, with 13 bases lying between them. CDR3 DNA: TGTGCCAGCAACCCCCACGGAGAGAACACTGAAGCTTTCTTT. It encodes CASNPHGENTEAFF.

The chain uses TRBV19 and TRBJ1-2, with D possibly matching TRBD1 (5 bases). Trimming removed 6 bases at V and 8 bases at J, with 16 bases between. The V gene's germline CDR1 is LNHDA and CDR2 SQIVND (reference sequence). CDR3 size: 13 residues. The CDR3 DNA reads as TGTGCCAGTAGGACTTTCCTCGAGGGGGGCTACACCTTC. This codes for CASRTFLEGGYTF.

V gene TRBV27 combines with J gene TRBJ1-2, with no clear D. The CDR3 consists of 14 residues. Per the germline V gene, CDR1 is MNHEY and CDR2 is SMNVEV (reference sequence). V lost 4 bases and J lost 8, with 17 bases in between. DNA for the CDR3: TGTGCCAGCAGTTCACCGGGAGTCTTCGCGGGCTACACCTTC. As protein: CASSSPGVFAGYTF.

This chain joins TRBV20-1 and TRBJ2-1, with D possibly being TRBD2 (6 bases). Germline CDR1 is DFQATT and CDR2 is SNEGSKA (reference sequence). The V and J ends lost 2 bases and 1 base respectively, with 12 bases between them. The CDR3 consists of 15 residues. CDR3 DNA: TGCAGTGCTAGATCGGCTAGCGCTTCCTACAATGAGCAGTTCTTC. Amino acid sequence: CSARSASASYNEQFF.